This paragraph reports one T cell receptor (beta chain). CDR1 and CDR2 (germline): SGHTA, FQGNSA. The length of the CDR3 is 12 residues. V was clipped by 8 bases and J by 6 bases, with 11 bases between them. The entry originates in a study of blood T cell repertoires in COVID-19. The wider study: Specimens from acute and convalescent COVID-19 originated in the United States, Italy and Spain.

This table comes from immunoSEQ multiplex PCR, and its TCRdb copy is limited to in-frame clones, with some not included. The sample consists of around 25,000 clones, approximately 77% of them appearing once. Material: peripheral blood. This TCR came from a man older than 75 with active or convalescent COVID-19. The rearrangement joins TRBV7-2 to TRBJ1-3; D unresolved. This CDR3 reads CASGKASNTIYF. DNA of the CDR3: TGTGCCAGCGGTAAAGCATCAAACACCATATATTTT. Combining the CDR3 with reference TRBV7-2 and TRBJ1-3 gives the whole variable domain GAGVSQSPSNKVTEKGKDVELRCDPISGHTALYWYRQSLGQGLEFLIYFQGNSAPDKSGLPSDRFSAERTGGSVSTLTIQRTQQEDSAVYLCASGKASNTIYFGEGSWLTVV.